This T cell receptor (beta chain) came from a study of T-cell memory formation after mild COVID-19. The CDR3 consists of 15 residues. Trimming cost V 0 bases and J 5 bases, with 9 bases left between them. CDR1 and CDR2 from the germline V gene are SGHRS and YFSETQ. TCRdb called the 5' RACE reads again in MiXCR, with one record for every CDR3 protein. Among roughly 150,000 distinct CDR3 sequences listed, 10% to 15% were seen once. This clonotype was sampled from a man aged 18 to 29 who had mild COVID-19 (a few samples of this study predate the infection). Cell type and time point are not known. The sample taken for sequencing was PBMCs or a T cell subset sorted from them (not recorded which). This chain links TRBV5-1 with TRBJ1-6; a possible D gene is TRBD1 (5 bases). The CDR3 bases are TGCGCCAGCAGCTTGGAGTCGGGGGATAATTCACCCCTCCACTTT. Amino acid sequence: CASSLESGDNSPLHF.